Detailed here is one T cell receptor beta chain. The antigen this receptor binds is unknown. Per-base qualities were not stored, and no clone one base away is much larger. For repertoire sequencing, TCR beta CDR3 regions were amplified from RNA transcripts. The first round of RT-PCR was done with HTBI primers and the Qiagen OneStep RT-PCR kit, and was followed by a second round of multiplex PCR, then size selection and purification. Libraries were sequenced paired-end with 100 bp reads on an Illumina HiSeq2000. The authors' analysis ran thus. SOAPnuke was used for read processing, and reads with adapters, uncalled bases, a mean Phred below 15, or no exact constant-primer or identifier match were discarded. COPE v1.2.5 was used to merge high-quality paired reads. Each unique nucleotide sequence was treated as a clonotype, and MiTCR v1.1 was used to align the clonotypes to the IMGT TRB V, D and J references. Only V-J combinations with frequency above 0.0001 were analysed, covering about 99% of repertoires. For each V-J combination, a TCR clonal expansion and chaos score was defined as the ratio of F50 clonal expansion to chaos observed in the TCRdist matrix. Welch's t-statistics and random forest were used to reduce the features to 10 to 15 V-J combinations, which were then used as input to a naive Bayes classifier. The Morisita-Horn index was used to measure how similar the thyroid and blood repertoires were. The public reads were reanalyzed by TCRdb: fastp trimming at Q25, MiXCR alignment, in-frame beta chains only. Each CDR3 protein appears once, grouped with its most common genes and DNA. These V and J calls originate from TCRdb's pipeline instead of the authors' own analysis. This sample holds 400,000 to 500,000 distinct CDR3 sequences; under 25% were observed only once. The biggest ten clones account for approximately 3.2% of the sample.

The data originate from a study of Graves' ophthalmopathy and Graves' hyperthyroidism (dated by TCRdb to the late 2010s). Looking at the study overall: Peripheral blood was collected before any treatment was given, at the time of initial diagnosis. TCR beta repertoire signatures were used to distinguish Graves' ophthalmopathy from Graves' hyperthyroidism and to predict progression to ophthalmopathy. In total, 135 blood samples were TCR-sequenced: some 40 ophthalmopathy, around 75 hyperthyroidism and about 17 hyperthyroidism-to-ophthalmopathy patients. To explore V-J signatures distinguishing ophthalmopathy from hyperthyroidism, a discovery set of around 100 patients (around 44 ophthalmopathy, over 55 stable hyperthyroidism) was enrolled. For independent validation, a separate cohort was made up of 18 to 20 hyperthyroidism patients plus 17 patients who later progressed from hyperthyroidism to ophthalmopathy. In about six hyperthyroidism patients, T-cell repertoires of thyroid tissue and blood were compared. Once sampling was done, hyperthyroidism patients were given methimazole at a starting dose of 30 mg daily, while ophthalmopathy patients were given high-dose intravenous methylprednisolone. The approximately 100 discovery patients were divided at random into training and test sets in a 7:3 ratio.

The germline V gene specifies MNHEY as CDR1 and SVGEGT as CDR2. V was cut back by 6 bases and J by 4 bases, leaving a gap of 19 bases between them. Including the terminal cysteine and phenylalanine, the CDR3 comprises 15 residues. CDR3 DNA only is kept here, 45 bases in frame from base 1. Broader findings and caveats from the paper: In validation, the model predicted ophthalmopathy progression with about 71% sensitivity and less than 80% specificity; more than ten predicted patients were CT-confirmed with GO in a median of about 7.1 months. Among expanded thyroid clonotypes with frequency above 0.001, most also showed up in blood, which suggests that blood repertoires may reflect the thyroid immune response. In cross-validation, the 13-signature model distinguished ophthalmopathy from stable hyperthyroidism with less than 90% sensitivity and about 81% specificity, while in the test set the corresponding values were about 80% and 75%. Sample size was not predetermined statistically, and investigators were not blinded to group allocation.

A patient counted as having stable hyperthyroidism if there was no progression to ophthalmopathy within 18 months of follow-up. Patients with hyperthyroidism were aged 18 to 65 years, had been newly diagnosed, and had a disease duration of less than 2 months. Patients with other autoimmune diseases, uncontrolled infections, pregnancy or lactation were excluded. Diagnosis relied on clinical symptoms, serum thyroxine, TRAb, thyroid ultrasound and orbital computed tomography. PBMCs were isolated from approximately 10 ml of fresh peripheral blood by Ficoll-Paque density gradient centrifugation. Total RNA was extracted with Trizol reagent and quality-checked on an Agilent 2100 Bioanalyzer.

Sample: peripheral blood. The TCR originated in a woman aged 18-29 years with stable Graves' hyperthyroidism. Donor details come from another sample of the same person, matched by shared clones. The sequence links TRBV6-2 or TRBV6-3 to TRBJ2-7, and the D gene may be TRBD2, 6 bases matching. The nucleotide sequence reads TGTGCCAGCAGCCACGGGGCGGAGGGTGGATACGAGCAGTACTTC. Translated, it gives CASSHGAEGGYEQYF.